This T cell receptor (beta chain) was observed in a study of T cell responses to AZD1222 COVID-19 vaccine (dated by TCRdb to the early 2020s). Notes on the research overall: TCR sequencing was performed for 233 trial participants, of whom roughly 200 were given two doses of AZD1222 and some 26 were given two doses of MenACWY control vaccine. Trial participants were enrolled by age into subgroups of 18-55, 56-69 and 70-plus years, and around 150, 28 and 57 TCR-sequenced participants, respectively, were included in these subgroups. Study-wide findings and limitations: After two AZD1222 doses, both the breadth and the depth of spike-specific TCRs were significantly higher than at day 0 and than in MenACWY recipients. The 56-69-year group was small, and its depth increase did not reach significance, likely because of low power. Epitopes outside the regions mutated in the B.1.351 and B.1.1.7 variants were reportedly recognized by nearly half of the unique spike-specific TCRs. Conclusions about previously exposed vaccinees are limited, since just a handful of AZD1222 recipients were seropositive for SARS-CoV-2 at baseline. No day 14 peak-response samples were available, so repertoires were characterized only after the peak T cell response. The vaccine-associated CD4 TCRs covered the entire spike protein, and the dominant responses fell in regions 160-218 and 743-854. Most participants were white British and females outnumbered males, and the authors suggested that clonal diversity may have been underestimated.

The CDR3 regions of human TCRbeta chains were analyzed by immunosequencing. The source study handled its data this way. TCRs in the repertoires were compared against a reference library of SARS-CoV-2-specific TCRs that had been generated with the MIRA antigen-specificity platform. Breadth was defined as the fraction of unique TCRs that were SARS-CoV-2-associated, and depth was defined as the fraction of total T cells that were SARS-CoV-2-associated. Using the MIRA data, every spike-specific TCR was mapped to the spike region that the TCR reacted to and assigned to either a CD4 or a CD8 class. Log10-transformed breadth and depth values were compared by one-way ANOVA with Sidak's multiple comparisons tests. TCRdb took this table from immuneACCESS and kept in-frame rearrangements with V and J called. Such tables lack part of the clones; where checked against another copy, unresolved V genes explain under half of the gap, and the rest is unexplained. That table is the source of V, J and clone size, and D and trimming were worked out from the DNA. A total of under 150,000 clones appear in this sample, under 95% of them only once. Clones ranked in the top ten supply 1.9% of the sample.

The meaning of the sample's time point label: about 28 days (+/-7) after the second vaccine dose. AZD1222 recipients with second doses at about 4 weeks or about 12 weeks were pooled, because spike-specific TCR depth and breadth did not differ between schedules. Samples from vaccinated people were obtained from the UK trials COV001 and COV002, which included a single-blind randomized controlled phase 2/3 trial of AZD1222 (ChAdOx1 nCoV-19) in healthy adults. Trial participant PBMC samples were collected at day 0 and day 28 after the second dose for TCRbeta chain sequencing. At the junction V is shortened by 4 bases and J by 5 bases; bases outside the gene matches: 9. CDR1 and CDR2 were assigned from the germline V gene as SGHDN and FVKESK. The CDR3 measures 15 amino acids from cysteine to phenylalanine. Only CDR3 DNA remains: 45 bases, in frame from the first base. This clone was recorded once. Its target antigen remains unknown. Per-base qualities were not stored, and no clone one base away is much larger.

Source: peripheral blood, taken 28 days after the second AZD1222 dose. The clonotype originates from an adult who received the AZD1222 COVID-19 vaccine. The sequence links TRBV14 to TRBJ1-2, and TRBD1 matches 8 of the central bases. The DNA sequence follows: TGTGCCAGCAGCCCCCGACAGGGGATCCTGTATGGCTACACCTTC. This translates into CASSPRQGILYGYTF.